These 9 T cell receptor beta chains were all obtained from the same sample, sequenced in a study of blood T cell repertoires in COVID-19 (dated by TCRdb to 2020 to 2021). The method was the immunoSEQ multiplex PCR assay. The immuneACCESS repertoire file appears here via TCRdb, limited to in-frame rearrangements. These files lack a portion of the clones; in checked studies, under half of the deficit traces to unresolved V genes, and the cause of the others is not known. For this sample the table gives more than 100,000 clones, of which over 80% were detected only once. The top ten clonotypes cover less than 30% of the sample. The material sequenced was peripheral blood. The receptors shown here come from a woman aged 70-85 years with acute or convalescent COVID-19.

This clone was counted a few times. The chain is built from TRBV4-2 and TRBJ1-5; D is uncertain. CDR1 is LGHNA and CDR2 is YNFKEQ in the germline V gene. Trimming shortened V by 0 bases and J by 4 bases, and 19 bases separated the two germline ends. This CDR3 is built from 18 residues. The chain's CDR3 is CASSQDPPLAGRNQPQHF. CDR3 sequence (DNA): TGTGCCAGCAGCCAAGACCCTCCCCTGGCAGGTCGAAATCAGCCCCAGCATTTT.

This rearrangement joins TRBV10-3 to TRBJ1-5, with D unresolved. The germline V gene encodes CDR1 ENHRY and CDR2 SYGVKD. V dropped 6 bases and J dropped 4 bases, with 13 bases sitting between them. The CDR3 is 14 amino acids. The chain's CDR3 is CAISPSGRNQPQHF. In DNA, the CDR3 is TGTGCCATCAGCCCCTCGGGGAGGAATCAGCCCCAGCATTTT.

The chain uses TRBV12-3 or TRBV12-4 and TRBJ1-2; tentative D call: TRBD1 (5 bases). V gave up 3 bases and J gave up 2 bases, with 7 bases separating them. The CDR3 spans 13 residues. The CDR3 reads CASSFGANYGYTF. DNA of the CDR3: TGTGCCAGCAGTTTTGGGGCAAACTATGGCTACACCTTC.

The chain joins TRBV5-6 to TRBJ2-5, with TRBD1 identical over 7 bases. The CDR3 covers 13 residues. CDR1 SGHDT and CDR2 YYEEEE come from the germline V gene. V trimming: 5 bases; J trimming: 1 base; junction bases outside the gene matches: 2. As DNA, the CDR3 is TGTGCCAGCAGTAGACAGGGCCAAGAGACCCAGTACTTC. This codes for CASSRQGQETQYF.

The rearrangement uses TRBV18 and TRBJ1-4; D not resolved. The CDR3 sequence is 11 residues long. The V gene lost 6 bases and the J gene lost 6 bases, with 5 bases spanning the gap. Germline V lookup: CDR1 KGHSH, CDR2 LQKENI. For the CDR3, the DNA is TGTGCCAGCTCCCCTGATGAAAAACTGTTTTTT. It specifies CASSPDEKLFF. The complete variable domain, with remaining parts taken from reference TRBV18 and TRBJ1-4, reads NAGVMQNPRHLVRRRGQEARLRCSPMKGHSHVYWYRQLPEEGLKFMVYLQKENIIDESGMPKERFSAEFPKEGPSILRIQQVVRGDSAAYFCASSPDEKLFFGSGTQLSVL.

CDR3 bases: TGTGCCAGCAGGCTCACAGGTGTCCATGAGCAGTTCTTC. Its translation is CASRLTGVHEQFF. The chain recombines TRBV28 with TRBJ2-1; D is possibly TRBD1 (5 bases). The CDR3 has 13 amino acids. The V gene lost 6 bases and the J gene lost 8 bases, with 14 bases spanning the gap. Germline assignment: CDR1 MDHEN and CDR2 SYDVKM.

V usage is TRBV5-8 and J usage is TRBJ1-4; a possible D gene is TRBD1 (6 bases). The CDR3 extends over 16 amino acids. V shed 5 bases and J shed 1 base, with 15 bases lying between them. The germline CDR1 and CDR2 sequences are SGHTS and YDEGEE. In DNA, the CDR3 is TGTGCCAGCAGGGACAGATCAGACCTAACTAATGAAAAACTGTTTTTT. This gives the protein CASRDRSDLTNEKLFF.

V and J are TRBV7-3 and TRBJ2-2; 10 nucleotides align to TRBD2. Losses at the gene ends were 0 bases for V and 4 bases for J; bases not matched to a gene: 11. The CDR3 consists of 19 residues. Germline assignment: CDR1 SGHTA and CDR2 FQGTGA. The CDR3 protein is CASSLTESLAGVPTGELFF. As DNA, the CDR3 is TGTGCCAGCAGCTTAACTGAGTCCCTAGCGGGGGTCCCCACCGGGGAGCTGTTTTTT.

This rearrangement joins TRBV5-4 to TRBJ1-1, with D unclear. The germline V gene encodes CDR1 SGHNT and CDR2 YYREEE (reference sequence). The CDR3 sequence is 16 residues long. The V gene lost 0 bases and the J gene lost 4 bases, with 16 bases spanning the gap. CDR3 sequence: CASSLGGSGGSTEAFF. The CDR3 bases are TGTGCCAGCAGCTTGGGTGGGTCAGGAGGTAGCACTGAAGCTTTCTTT. The entire variable domain, with the rest obtained from reference TRBV5-4 and TRBJ1-1, is as follows: ETGVTQSPTHLIKTRGQQVTLRCSSQSGHNTVSWYQQALGQGPQFIFQYYREEENGRGNFPPRFSGLQFPNYSSELNVNALELDDSALYLCASSLGGSGGSTEAFFGQGTRLTVV.